This T cell receptor (beta chain) was retrieved from a study of response to subunit inactivated influenza vaccine. Via MiXCR, TCRdb re-called the RT-PCR reads, giving one row per CDR3 protein. Among 150,000 to 200,000 distinct CDR3 sequences, nearly 9.5% were seen once, and the ten largest hold 11%. Broader study findings: Authors suggested each seasonal influenza vaccination recruits few new T cells.

This clonotype was found a few times. Its antigen is currently unknown. CDR3 length: 15 amino acids. Germline V gene lookup returns CDR1 SGHTA and CDR2 FQGTGA. Germline trimming cut 6 bases from V and 5 bases from J; bases unmatched to any gene: 8. This sequence joins TRBV7-3 and TRBJ2-3; 10 bases line up with TRBD2. This TCR was recovered from a man between 50 and 59 years old who received an inactivated influenza vaccine. The specimen comprised non-naive T cells sorted from PBMCs, sampled on the day of vaccination. The DNA for the CDR3 is TGTGCCAGCAGTTACGGGACTAGCGTGTTAGATACGCAGTATTTT. Translated: CASSYGTSVLDTQYF.